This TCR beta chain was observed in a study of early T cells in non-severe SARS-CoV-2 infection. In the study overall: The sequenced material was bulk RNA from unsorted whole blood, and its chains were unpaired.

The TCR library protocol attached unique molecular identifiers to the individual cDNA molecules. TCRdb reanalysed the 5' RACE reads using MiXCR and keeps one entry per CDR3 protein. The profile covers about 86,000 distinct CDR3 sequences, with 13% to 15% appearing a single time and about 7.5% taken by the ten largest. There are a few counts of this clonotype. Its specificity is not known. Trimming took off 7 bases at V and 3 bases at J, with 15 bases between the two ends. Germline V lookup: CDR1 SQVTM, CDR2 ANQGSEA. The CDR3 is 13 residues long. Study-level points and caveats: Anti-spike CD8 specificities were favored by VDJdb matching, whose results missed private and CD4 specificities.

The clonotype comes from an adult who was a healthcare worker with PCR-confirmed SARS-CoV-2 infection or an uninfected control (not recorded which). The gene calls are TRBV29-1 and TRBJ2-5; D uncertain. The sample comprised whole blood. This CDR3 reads CSAVTRLEETQYF. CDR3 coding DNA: TGCAGCGCTGTGACAAGACTCGAAGAGACCCAGTACTTC.